Sequencing of this T cell receptor beta chain was carried out in a study of blood T cell repertoires in COVID-19. Study-wide background: Material from acute and convalescent COVID-19 was sourced from the United States, Italy and Spain. T cells, B-cell-depleted T cells, or PBMCs provided the cDNA or gDNA that served as material.

Per germline, CDR1 SEHNR and CDR2 FQNEAQ (reference sequence). This CDR3 is 12 amino acids long. V was cut by 3 bases and J by 9 bases, with 11 bases left in between. Generated by immunoSEQ multiplex PCR, the TCRdb table keeps only in-frame clones and is missing some. The profile shows 250,000 or so clones, roughly four fifths of them singletons. Sequences were obtained from peripheral blood. The chain is built from TRBV7-9 and TRBJ1-2, with a weak D call TRBD1 (6 bases). This sequence originates from a woman in her 70s with acute or convalescent COVID-19. As DNA, the CDR3 is TGTGCCAGCAGCTTCTACAGGGAGAGCTACACCTTC. Translation: CASSFYRESYTF.